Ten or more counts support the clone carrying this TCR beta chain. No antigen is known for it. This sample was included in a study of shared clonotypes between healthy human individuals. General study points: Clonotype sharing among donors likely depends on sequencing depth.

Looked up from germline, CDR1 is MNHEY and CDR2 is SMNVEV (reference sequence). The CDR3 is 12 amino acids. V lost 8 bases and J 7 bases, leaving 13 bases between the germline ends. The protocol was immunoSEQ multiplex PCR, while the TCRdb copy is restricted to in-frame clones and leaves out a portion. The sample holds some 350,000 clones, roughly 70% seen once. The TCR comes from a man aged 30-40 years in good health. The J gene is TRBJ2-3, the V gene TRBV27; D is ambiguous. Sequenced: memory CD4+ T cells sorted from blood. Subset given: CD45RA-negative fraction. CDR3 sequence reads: CASSSTSNTQYF. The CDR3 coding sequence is TGTGCCAGCTCTTCTACCTCGAATACGCAGTATTTT.